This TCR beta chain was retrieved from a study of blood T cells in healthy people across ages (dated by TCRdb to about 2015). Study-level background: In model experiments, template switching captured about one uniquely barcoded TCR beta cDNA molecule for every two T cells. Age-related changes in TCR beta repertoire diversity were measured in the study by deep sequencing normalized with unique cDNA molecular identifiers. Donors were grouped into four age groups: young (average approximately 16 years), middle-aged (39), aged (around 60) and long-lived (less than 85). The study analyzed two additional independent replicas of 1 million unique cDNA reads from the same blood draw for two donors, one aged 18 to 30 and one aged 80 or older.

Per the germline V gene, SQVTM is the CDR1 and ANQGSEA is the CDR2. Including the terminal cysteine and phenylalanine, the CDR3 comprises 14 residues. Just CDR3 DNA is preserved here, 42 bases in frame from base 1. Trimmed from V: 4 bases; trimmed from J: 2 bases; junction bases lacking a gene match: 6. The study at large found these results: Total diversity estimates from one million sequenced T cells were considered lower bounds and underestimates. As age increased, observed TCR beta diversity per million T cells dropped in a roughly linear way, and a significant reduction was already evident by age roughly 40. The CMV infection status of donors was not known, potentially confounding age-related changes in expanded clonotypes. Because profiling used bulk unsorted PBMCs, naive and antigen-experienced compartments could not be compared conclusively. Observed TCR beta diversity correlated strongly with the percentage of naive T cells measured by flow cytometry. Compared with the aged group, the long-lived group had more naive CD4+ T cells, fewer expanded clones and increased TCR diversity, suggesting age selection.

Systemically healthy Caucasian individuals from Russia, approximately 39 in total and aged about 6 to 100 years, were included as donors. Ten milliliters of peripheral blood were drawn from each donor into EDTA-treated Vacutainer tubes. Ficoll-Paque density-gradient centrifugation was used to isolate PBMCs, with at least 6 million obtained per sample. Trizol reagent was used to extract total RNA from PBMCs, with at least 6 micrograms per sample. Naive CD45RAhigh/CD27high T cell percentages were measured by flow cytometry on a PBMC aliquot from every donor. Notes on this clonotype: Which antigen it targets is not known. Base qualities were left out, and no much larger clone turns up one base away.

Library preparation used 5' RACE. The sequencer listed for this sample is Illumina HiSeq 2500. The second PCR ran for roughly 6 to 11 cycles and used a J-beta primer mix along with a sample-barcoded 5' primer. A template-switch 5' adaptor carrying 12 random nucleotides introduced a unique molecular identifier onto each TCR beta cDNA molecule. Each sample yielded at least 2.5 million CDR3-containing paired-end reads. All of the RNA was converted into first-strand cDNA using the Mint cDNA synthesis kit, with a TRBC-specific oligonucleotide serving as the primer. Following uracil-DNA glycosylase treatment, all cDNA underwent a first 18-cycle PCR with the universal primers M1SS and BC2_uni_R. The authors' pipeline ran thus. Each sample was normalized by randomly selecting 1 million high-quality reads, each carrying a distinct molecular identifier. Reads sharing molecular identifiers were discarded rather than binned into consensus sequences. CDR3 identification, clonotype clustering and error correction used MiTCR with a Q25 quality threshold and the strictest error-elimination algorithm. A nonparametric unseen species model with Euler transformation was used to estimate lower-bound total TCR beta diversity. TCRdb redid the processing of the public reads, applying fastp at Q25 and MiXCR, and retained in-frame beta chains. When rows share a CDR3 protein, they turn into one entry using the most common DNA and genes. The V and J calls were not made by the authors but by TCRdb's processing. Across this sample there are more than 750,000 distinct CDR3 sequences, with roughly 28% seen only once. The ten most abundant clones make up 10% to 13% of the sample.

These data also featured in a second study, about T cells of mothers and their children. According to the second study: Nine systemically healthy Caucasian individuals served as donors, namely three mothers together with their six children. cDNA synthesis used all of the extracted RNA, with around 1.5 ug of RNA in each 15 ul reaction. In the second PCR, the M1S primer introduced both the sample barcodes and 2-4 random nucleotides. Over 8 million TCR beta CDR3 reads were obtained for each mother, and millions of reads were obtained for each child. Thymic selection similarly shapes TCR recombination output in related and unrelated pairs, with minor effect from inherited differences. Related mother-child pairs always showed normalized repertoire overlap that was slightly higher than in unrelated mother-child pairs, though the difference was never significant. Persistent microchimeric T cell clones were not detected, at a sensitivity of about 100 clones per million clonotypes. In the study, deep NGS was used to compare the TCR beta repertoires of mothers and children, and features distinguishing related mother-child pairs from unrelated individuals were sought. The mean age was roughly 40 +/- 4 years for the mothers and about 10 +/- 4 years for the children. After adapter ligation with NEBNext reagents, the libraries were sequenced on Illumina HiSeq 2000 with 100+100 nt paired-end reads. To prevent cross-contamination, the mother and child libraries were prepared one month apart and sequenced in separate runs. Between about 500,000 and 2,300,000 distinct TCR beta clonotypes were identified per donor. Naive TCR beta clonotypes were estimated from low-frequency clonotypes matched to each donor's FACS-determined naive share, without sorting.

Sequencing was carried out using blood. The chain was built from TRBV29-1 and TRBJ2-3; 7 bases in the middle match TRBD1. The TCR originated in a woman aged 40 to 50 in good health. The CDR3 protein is CSVVTGTVTDTQYF. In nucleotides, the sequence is TGCAGCGTTGTCACCGGGACAGTCACAGATACGCAGTATTTT.